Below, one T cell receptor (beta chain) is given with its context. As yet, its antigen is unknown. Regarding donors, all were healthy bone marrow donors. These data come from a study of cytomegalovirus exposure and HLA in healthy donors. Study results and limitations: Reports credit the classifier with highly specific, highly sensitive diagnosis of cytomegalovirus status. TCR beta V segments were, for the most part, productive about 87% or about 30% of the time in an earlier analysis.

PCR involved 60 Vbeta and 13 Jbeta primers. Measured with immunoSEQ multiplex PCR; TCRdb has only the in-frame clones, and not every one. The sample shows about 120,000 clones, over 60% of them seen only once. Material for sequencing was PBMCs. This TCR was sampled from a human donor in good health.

CDR3 in amino acids: CASSFLAGGWGEQFF. For the CDR3, the DNA is TGTGCCAGCAGCTTTCTAGCGGGAGGGTGGGGTGAGCAGTTCTTC. The genes are TRBV7-2 and TRBJ2-1; 12 bases align to TRBD2. The CDR3 runs 15 residues. Germline CDR1 SGHTA, CDR2 FQGNSA. V lost 3 bases, J lost 9 bases, and 6 bases stayed unmatched. Supplemented by reference TRBV7-2 and TRBJ2-1, the full variable domain reads GAGVSQSPSNKVTEKGKDVELRCDPISGHTALYWYRQSLGQGLEFLIYFQGNSAPDKSGLPSDRFSAERTGGSVSTLTIQRTQQEDSAVYLCASSFLAGGWGEQFFGPGTRLTVL.